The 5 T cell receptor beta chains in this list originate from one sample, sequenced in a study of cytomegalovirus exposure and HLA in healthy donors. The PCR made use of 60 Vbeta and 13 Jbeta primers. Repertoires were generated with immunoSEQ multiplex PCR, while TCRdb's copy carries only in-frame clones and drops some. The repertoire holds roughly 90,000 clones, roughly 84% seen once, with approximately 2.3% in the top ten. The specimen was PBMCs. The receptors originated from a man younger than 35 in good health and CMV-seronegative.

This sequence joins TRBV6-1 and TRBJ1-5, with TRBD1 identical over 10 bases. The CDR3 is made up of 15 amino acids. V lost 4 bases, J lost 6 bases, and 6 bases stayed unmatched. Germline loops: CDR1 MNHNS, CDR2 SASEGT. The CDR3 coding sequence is TGTGCCAGCAGTGCCAGACAGGGGGCAGGTCAGCCCCAGCATTTT. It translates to CASSARQGAGQPQHF.

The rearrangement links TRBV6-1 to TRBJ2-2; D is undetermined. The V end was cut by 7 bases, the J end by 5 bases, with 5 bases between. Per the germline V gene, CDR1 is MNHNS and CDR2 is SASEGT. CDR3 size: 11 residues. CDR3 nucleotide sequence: TGTGCCAGCACCCCGACCGGGGAGCTGTTTTTT. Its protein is CASTPTGELFF.

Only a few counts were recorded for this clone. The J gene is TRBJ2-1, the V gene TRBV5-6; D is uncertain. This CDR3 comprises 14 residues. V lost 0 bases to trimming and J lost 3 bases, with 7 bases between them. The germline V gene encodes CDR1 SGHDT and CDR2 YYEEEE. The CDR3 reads CASSLGGYYNEQFF. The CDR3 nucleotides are TGTGCCAGCAGCTTGGGAGGCTACTACAATGAGCAGTTCTTC.

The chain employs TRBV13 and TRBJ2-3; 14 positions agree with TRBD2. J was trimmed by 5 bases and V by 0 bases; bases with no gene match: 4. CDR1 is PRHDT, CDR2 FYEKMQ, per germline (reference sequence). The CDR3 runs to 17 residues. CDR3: CASSLGHGLAGGDTQYF. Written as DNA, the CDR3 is TGTGCCAGCAGCTTAGGCCACGGACTAGCGGGAGGAGATACGCAGTATTTT. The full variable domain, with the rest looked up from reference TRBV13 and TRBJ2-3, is AAGVIQSPRHLIKEKRETATLKCYPIPRHDTVYWYQQGPGQDPQFLISFYEKMQSDKGSIPDRFSAQQFSDYHSELNMSSLELGDSALYFCASSLGHGLAGGDTQYFGPGTRLTVL.

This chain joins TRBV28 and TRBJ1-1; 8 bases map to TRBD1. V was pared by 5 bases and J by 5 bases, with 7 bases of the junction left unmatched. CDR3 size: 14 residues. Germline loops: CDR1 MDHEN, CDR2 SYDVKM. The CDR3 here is CASSPPGQETEAFF. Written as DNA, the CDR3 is TGTGCCAGCAGTCCTCCGGGACAGGAAACTGAAGCTTTCTTT.